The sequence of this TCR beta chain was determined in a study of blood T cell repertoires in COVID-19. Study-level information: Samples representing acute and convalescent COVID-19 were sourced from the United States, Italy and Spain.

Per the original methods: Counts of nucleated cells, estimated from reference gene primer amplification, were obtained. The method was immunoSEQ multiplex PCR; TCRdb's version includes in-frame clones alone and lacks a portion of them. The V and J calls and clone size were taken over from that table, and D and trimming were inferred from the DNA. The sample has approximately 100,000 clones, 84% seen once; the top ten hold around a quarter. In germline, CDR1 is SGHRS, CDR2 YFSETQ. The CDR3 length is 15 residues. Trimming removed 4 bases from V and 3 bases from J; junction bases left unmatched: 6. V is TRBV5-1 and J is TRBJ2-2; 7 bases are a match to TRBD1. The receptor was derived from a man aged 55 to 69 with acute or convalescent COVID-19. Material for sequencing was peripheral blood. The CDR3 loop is CASSPGTADTGELFF. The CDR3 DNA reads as TGCGCCAGCAGCCCCGGGACAGCGGACACCGGGGAGCTGTTTTTT.